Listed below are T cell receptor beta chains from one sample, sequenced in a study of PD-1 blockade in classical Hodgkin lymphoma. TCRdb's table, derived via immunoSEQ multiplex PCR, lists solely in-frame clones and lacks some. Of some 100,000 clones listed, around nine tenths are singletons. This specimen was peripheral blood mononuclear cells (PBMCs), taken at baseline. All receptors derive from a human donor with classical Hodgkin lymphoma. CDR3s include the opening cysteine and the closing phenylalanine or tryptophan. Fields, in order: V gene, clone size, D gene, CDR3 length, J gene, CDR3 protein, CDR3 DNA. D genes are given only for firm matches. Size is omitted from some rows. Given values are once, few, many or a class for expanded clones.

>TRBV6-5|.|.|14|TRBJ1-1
CASSSVGGGTEAFF
TGTGCCAGCAGTTCCGTGGGGGGAGGCACTGAAGCTTTCTTT
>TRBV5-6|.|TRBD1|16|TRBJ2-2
CASSLDTGGKAGELFF
TGTGCCAGCAGCTTGGATACAGGGGGCAAGGCCGGGGAGCTGTTTTTT
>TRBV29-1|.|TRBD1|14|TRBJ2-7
CSALGGQGLYEQYF
TGCAGCGCCCTAGGGGGACAGGGCCTATACGAGCAGTACTTC
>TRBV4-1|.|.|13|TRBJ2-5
CASSQKQGETQYF
TGCGCCAGCAGCCAAAAACAAGGAGAGACCCAGTACTTC
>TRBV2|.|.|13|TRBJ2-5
CASKFGSGETQYF
TGTGCCAGCAAGTTCGGGAGCGGGGAGACCCAGTACTTC
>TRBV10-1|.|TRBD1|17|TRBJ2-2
CASSPGTGLPNTGELFF
TGCGCCAGCAGTCCCGGGACAGGACTACCGAACACCGGGGAGCTGTTTTTT
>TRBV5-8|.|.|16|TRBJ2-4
CASSLRPFQPGDIQYF
TGTGCCAGCAGCTTGAGGCCATTTCAACCTGGGGACATTCAGTACTTC
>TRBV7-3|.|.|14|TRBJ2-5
CASSLTPGEETQYF
TGTGCCAGCAGCTTAACCCCAGGGGAAGAGACCCAGTACTTC
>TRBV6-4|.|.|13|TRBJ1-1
CASSVERNTEAFF
TGTGCCAGCAGTGTGGAACGGAACACTGAAGCTTTCTTT
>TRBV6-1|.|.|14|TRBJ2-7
CASSEGPDGYEQYF
TGTGCCAGCAGTGAGGGCCCAGATGGCTACGAGCAGTACTTC
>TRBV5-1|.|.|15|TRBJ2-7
CASSLALAGRDEQYF
TGCGCCAGCAGCTTGGCGTTGGCAGGGAGAGACGAGCAGTACTTC
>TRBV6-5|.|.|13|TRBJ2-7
CASSYLPAYEQYF
TGTGCCAGCAGTTACTTGCCAGCCTACGAGCAGTACTTC
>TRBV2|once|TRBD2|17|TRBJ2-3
CASRPGLAGLYTDTQYF
TGTGCCAGCAGACCAGGACTAGCGGGACTCTACACAGATACGCAGTATTTT
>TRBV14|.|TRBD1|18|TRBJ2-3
CASSQDWVDRVNTDTQYF
TGTGCCAGCAGCCAAGATTGGGTCGACAGGGTGAACACAGATACGCAGTATTTT
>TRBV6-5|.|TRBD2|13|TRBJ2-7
CASGGGLYYEQYF
TGTGCCAGCGGGGGGGGACTTTACTACGAGCAGTACTTC
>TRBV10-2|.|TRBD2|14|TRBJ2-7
CASSSTSGGYEQYF
TGCGCCAGCAGTTCGACTAGCGGGGGCTACGAGCAGTACTTC
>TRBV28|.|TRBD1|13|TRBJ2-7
CASSLLDRGGQYF
TGTGCCAGCAGTTTACTGGACAGGGGTGGGCAGTACTTC
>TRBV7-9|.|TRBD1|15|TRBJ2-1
CASSLGQGIDNEQFF
TGTGCCAGCAGCTTAGGACAGGGAATCGACAATGAGCAGTTCTTC
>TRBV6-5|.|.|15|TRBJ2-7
CASSYPGVGGREQYF
TGTGCCAGCAGTTATCCGGGAGTCGGGGGTCGCGAGCAGTACTTC
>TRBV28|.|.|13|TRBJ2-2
CASSSVPTGELFF
TGTGCCAGCAGTTCCGTCCCCACCGGGGAGCTGTTTTTT
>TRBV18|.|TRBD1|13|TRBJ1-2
CASSPQTGASYTF
TGTGCCAGCTCACCGCAGACAGGGGCTTCCTACACCTTC
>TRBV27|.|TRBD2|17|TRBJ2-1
CASSTGLAGGLRDEQFF
TGTGCCAGCAGTACCGGACTAGCGGGGGGGTTACGGGATGAGCAGTTCTTC
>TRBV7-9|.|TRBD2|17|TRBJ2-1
CASSYPGLAGEGNEQFF
TGTGCCAGCAGCTATCCGGGACTAGCGGGAGAAGGCAATGAGCAGTTCTTC
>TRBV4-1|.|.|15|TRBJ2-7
CASSQDHPSNYEQYF
TGCGCCAGCAGCCAAGACCATCCATCAAACTACGAGCAGTACTTC
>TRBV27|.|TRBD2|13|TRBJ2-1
CASSWGGEYEQFF
TGTGCCAGCAGTTGGGGGGGAGAGTATGAGCAGTTCTTC
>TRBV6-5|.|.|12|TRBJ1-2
CASSREGYGYTF
TGTGCCAGCAGCAGGGAAGGGTATGGCTACACCTTC
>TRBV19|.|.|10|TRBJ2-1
CASGIDEQFF
TGTGCCAGCGGGATAGATGAGCAGTTCTTC
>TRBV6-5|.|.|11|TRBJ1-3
CASSRGNTIYF
TGTGCCAGCAGCCGTGGAAACACCATATATTTT
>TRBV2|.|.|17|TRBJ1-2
CASSRALIGVSNYGYTF
TGTGCCAGCAGCCGCGCTCTGATAGGTGTATCTAACTATGGCTACACCTTC
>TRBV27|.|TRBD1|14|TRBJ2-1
CASSFGQGRGEQFF
TGTGCCAGCAGTTTTGGACAGGGGAGGGGGGAGCAGTTCTTC
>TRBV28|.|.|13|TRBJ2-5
CASSTTRWETQYF
TGTGCCAGCAGTACGACCCGGTGGGAGACCCAGTACTTC
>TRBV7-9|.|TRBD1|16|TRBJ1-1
CASSLTRGMLNTEAFF
TGTGCCAGCAGCTTGACCAGGGGGATGCTCAACACTGAAGCTTTCTTT
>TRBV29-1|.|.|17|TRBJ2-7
CSVAGRRAAVGTYEQYF
TGCAGCGTCGCTGGCCGGAGAGCGGCGGTGGGAACCTACGAGCAGTACTTC
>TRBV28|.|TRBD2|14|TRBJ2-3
CASSLQTSGSEGYF
TGTGCCAGCAGTTTACAGACTAGCGGGAGTGAGGGGTATTTT
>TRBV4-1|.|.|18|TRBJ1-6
CASSQVQGTRGGNSPLHF
TGCGCCAGCAGCCAAGTACAGGGAACGCGGGGTGGTAATTCACCCCTCCACTTT
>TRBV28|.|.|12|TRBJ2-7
CASSGTSYEQYF
TGTGCCAGCAGTGGGACTTCCTACGAGCAGTACTTC
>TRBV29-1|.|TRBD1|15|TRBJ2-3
CSVDLVDRGTDTQYF
TGCAGCGTTGACTTGGTAGACAGGGGCACAGATACGCAGTATTTT
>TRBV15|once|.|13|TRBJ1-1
CATSISGVSEAFF
TGTGCCACCAGCATCAGTGGGGTCAGTGAAGCTTTCTTT
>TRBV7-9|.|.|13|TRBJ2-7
CASSREGPGRQYF
TGTGCCAGCAGCAGAGAAGGGCCGGGCCGGCAGTACTTC
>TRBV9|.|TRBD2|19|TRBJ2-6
CASSTSTSGRAGGANVLTF
TGTGCCAGCAGCACCTCGACTAGCGGGAGGGCCGGTGGGGCCAACGTCCTGACTTTC
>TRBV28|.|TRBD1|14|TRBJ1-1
CASSRRGLDTEAFF
TGTGCCAGCAGCCGGAGGGGGCTCGACACTGAAGCTTTCTTT
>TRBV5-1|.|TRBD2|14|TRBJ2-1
CASSFGIAGDEQFF
TGCGCCAGCAGCTTCGGAATAGCGGGCGATGAGCAGTTCTTC
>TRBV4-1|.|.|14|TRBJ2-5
CASSQDEGPETQYF
TGCGCCAGCAGCCAAGATGAGGGTCCAGAGACCCAGTACTTC
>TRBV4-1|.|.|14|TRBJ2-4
CASSKEEGRNIQYF
TGCGCCAGCAGCAAAGAGGAGGGGAGAAACATTCAGTACTTC
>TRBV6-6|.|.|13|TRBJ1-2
CASVPAVVHGYTF
TGTGCCAGCGTCCCCGCTGTGGTCCATGGCTACACCTTC
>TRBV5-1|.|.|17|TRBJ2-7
CASSLGYPQGSNAEQYF
TGCGCCAGCAGCTTGGGGTATCCGCAGGGTAGCAACGCCGAGCAGTACTTC
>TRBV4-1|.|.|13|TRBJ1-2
CASSQGSVYGYTF
TGCGCCAGCAGCCAGGGAAGTGTCTATGGCTACACCTTC